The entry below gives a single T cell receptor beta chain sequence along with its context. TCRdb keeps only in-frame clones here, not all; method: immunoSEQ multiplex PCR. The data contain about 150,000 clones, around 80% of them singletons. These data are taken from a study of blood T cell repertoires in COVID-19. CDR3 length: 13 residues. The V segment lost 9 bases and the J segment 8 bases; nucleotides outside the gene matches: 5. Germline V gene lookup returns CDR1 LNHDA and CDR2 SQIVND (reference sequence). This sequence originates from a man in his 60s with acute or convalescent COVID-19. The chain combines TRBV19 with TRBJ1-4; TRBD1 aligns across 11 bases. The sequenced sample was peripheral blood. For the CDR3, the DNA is TGTGCCAGCAGGACAGGGGGCCGGGAAAAACTGTTTTTT. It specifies CASRTGGREKLFF. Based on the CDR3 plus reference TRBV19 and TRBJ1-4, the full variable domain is DGGITQSPKYLFRKEGQNVTLSCEQNLNHDAMYWYRQDPGQGLRLIYYSQIVNDFQKGDIAEGYSVSREKKESFPLTVTSAQKNPTAFYLCASRTGGREKLFFGSGTQLSVL.